This T cell receptor beta chain originates from a study of PD-L1 blockade in urothelial cancer. Study background: Blood was subjected to analysis at 3 weeks (second dose) and 6 weeks following treatment start. Median T cell yield from blood was about 130,000.

This clone has only a few counts. A total of 1 to 8 samples per patient were collected pretreatment and on-treatment. Trimming took off 3 bases at V and 8 bases at J, with 15 bases between the two ends. Germline V gives CDR1 SGHRS, CDR2 YFSETQ. The CDR3 has 14 amino acids. Every PCR got spiked synthetic TCR analog templates. The method was immunoSEQ multiplex PCR; TCRdb's version includes in-frame clones alone and lacks a portion of them. The sample consists of about 52,000 clones, approximately 75% of them appearing once. The gene calls are TRBV5-1 and TRBJ2-1; tentatively, D is TRBD1 (6 bases). This TCR derives from a man between 65 and 80 years old with urothelial cancer. Sequencing was performed on PBMCs, taken around atezolizumab (anti-PD-L1) treatment. CDR3 amino acids: CASSWGTPGDEQFF. CDR3 DNA: TGCGCCAGCAGCTGGGGGACACCTGGGGATGAGCAGTTCTTC.